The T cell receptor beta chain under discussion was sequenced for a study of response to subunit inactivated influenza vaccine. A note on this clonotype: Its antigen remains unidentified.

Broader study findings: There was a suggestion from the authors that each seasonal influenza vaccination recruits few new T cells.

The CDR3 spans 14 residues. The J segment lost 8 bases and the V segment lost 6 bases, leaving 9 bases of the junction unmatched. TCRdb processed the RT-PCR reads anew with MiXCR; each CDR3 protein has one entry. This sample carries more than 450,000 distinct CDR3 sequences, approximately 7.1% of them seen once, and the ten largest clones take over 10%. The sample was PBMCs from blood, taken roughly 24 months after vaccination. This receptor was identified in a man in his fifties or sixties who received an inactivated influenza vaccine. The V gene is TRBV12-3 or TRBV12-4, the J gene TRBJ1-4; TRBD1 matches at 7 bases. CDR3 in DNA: TGTGCCAGCAGCCGAGACAGGGATGGGGAAAAACTGTTTTTT. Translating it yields CASSRDRDGEKLFF.